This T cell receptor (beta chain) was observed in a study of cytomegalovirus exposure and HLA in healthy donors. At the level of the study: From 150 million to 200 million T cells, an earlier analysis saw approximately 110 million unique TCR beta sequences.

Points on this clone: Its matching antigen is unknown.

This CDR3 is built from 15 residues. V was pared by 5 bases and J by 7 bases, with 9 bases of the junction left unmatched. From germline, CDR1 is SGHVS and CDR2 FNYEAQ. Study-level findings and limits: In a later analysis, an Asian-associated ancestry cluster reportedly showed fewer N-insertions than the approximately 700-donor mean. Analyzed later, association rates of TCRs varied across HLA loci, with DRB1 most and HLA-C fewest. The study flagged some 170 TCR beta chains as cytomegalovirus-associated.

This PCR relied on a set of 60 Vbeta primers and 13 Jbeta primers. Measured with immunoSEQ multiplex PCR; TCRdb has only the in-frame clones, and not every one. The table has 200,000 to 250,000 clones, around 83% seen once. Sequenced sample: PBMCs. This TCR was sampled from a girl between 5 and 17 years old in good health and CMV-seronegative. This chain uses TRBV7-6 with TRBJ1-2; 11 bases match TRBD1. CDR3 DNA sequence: TGTGCCAGCAGCACCTACCGGACAGGGGGCTCTGGCTACACCTTC. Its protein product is CASSTYRTGGSGYTF.